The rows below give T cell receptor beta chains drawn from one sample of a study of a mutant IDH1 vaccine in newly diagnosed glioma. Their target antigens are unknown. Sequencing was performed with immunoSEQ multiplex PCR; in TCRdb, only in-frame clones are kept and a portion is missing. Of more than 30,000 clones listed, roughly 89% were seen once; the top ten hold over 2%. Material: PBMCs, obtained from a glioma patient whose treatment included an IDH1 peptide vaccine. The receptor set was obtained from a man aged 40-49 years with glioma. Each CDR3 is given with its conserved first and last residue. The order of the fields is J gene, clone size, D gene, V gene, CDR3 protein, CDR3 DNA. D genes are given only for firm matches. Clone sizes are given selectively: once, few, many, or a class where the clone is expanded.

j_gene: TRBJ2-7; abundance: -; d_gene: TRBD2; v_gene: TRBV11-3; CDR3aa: CASSEERAGGDYEQYF; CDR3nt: TGTGCCAGCAGCGAGGAGCGAGCGGGAGGGGACTACGAGCAGTACTTC
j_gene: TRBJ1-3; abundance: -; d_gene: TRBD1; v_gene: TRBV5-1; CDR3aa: CASSLGGQGTNTIYF; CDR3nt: TGCGCCAGCAGCTTAGGGGGACAGGGGACAAACACCATATATTTT
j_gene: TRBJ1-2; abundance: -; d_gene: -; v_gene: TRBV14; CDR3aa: CASSQGTLRGYTF; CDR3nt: TGTGCCAGCAGCCAGGGGACACTAAGAGGCTACACCTTC
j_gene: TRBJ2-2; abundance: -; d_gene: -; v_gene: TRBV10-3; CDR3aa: CAISESYYTGELFF; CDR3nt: TGTGCCATCAGTGAGTCGTATTACACCGGGGAGCTGTTTTTT
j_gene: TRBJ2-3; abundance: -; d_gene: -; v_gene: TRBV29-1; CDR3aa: CSVERTQADTQYF; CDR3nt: TGCAGCGTTGAACGGACACAGGCAGATACGCAGTATTTT
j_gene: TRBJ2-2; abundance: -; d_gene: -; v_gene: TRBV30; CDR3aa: CASLRVDRTGELFF; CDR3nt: TGTGCCTCCCTGAGGGTAGATCGGACCGGGGAGCTGTTTTTT
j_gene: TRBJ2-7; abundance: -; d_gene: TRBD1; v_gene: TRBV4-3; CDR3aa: CASSQDLGGWDSYEQYF; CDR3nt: TGCGCCAGCAGCCAAGACTTAGGTGGGTGGGACAGCTACGAGCAGTACTTC
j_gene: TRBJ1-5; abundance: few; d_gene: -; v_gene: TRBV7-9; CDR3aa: CASSLGGAGNQPQHF; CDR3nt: TGTGCCAGCAGCTTGGGAGGCGCGGGCAATCAGCCCCAGCATTTT
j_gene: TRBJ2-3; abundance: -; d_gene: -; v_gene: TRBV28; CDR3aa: CASSLIKLSEDTQYF; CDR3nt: TGTGCCAGCAGTTTAATAAAACTATCCGAAGATACGCAGTATTTT
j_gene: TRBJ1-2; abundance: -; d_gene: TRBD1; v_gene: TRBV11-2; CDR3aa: CASSPRTGGNYGYTF; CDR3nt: TGTGCCAGCAGCCCCCGGACAGGCGGGAACTATGGCTACACCTTC
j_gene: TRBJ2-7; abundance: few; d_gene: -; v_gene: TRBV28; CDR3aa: CASRGDGAYEQYF; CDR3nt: TGTGCCAGCAGAGGGGACGGCGCCTACGAGCAGTACTTC
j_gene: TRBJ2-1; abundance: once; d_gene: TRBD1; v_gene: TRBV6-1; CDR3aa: CASSLEGTGRGEQFF; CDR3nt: TGTGCCAGCAGTTTAGAAGGGACAGGGAGGGGTGAGCAGTTCTTC
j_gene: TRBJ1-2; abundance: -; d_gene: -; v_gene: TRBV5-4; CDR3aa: CASSPSAGQVRYGYTF; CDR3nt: TGTGCCAGCAGCCCCTCTGCGGGACAAGTACGCTATGGCTACACCTTC
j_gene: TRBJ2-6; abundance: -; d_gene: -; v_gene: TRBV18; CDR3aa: CASSPGTGANVLTF; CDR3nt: TGTGCCAGCTCGCCAGGGACTGGGGCCAACGTCCTGACTTTC
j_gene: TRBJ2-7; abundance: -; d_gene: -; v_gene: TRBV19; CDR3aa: CASSIGAGPTEQYF; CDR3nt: TGTGCCAGTAGTATAGGTGCAGGGCCCACCGAGCAGTACTTC
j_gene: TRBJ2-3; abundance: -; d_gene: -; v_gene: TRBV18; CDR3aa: CASSTLPGRREGDTQYF; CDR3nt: TGTGCCAGCTCAACATTACCGGGACGACGGGAAGGTGATACGCAGTATTTT
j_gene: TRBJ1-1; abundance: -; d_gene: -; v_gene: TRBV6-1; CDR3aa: CASSEQGAITEAFF; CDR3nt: TGTGCCAGCAGTGAACAGGGTGCGATCACTGAAGCTTTCTTT
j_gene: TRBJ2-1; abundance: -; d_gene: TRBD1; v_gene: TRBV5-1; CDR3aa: CASSILDRNNEQFF; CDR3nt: TGCGCCAGCAGCATTCTGGACAGGAACAATGAGCAGTTCTTC
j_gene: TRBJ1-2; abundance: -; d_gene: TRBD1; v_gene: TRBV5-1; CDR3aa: CASSWGTDYGYTF; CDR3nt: TGCGCCAGCAGCTGGGGGACAGACTATGGCTACACCTTC
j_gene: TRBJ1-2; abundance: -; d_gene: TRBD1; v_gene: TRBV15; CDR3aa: CATSITGGSGYTF; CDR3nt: TGTGCCACCAGCATTACAGGGGGCAGTGGCTACACCTTC
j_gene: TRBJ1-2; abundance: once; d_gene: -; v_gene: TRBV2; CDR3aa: CARYGYTF; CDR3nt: TGTGCCAGATATGGCTACACCTTC
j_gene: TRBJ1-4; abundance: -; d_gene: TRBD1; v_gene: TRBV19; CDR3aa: CASRPQGTNEKLFF; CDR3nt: TGTGCCAGTAGGCCACAGGGGACCAATGAAAAACTGTTTTTT
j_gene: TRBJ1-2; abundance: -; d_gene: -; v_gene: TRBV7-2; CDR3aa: CASSLDGSTAKTF; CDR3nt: TGTGCCAGCAGCTTAGATGGCTCGACAGCCAAGACCTTC
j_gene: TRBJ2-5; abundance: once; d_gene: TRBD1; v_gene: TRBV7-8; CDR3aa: CASSLPGTGRSGQYF; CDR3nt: TGTGCCAGCAGTTTACCCGGGACAGGCAGGTCGGGCCAGTACTTC
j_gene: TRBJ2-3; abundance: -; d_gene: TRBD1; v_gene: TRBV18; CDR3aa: CASSLGQGTDTQYF; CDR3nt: TGTGCCAGCTCACTCGGACAGGGCACAGATACGCAGTATTTT
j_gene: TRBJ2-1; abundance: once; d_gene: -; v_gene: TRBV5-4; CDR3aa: CASSPDGVVYNEQFF; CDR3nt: TGTGCCAGCAGCCCTGACGGGGTGGTCTACAATGAGCAGTTCTTC